The 29 T cell receptor beta chains presented below share a single source sample, sequenced in a study of blood T cell repertoires in COVID-19. Clones were read by immunoSEQ multiplex PCR, and TCRdb kept only the in-frame ones, dropping some. In the table there are roughly 200,000 clones, less than 90% of which are singletons. Sequenced material: PBMCs or T cells enriched from blood (not recorded which). These receptors were collected from a woman between 25 and 40 years old who had been exposed to COVID-19.

This sequence joins TRBV6-5 and TRBJ2-7; TRBD2 agrees at 8 bases. Per the germline V gene, CDR1 is MNHEY and CDR2 is SVGAGI. Trimming at V came to 6 bases and at J to 7 bases, leaving 11 bases not matched to a gene. The CDR3 runs to 14 residues. The CDR3: CASSHPAGGGEQYF. The CDR3 DNA follows: TGTGCCAGCAGCCACCCGGCGGGGGGCGGGGAGCAGTACTTC.

This chain joins TRBV4-1 and TRBJ1-5; D perhaps matches TRBD1 (6 bases). V was cut by 0 bases and J by 1 base, with 10 bases left in between. From germline, CDR1 is MGHRA and CDR2 YSYEKL. The CDR3 sequence is 16 residues long. The CDR3 here is CASSQEGGGSNQPQHF. In DNA, the CDR3 is TGCGCCAGCAGCCAAGAAGGGGGGGGGAGCAATCAGCCCCAGCATTTT.

The chain combines TRBV7-6 with TRBJ2-3; a weak D match, TRBD2 (6 bases). CDR3 size: 15 residues. V shed 5 bases and J shed 4 bases, with 16 bases lying between them. Germline values: CDR1 SGHVS, CDR2 FNYEAQ. As DNA, the CDR3 is TGTGCCAGCAGCCCGCTGACTAGTGTCGCAGATACGCAGTATTTT. This encodes CASSPLTSVADTQYF.

The chain employs TRBV5-8 and TRBJ1-6; the D gene is possibly TRBD1 (5 bases). The V gene lost 2 bases and the J gene lost 9 bases, with 15 bases spanning the gap. CDR1 and CDR2 from the germline V gene are SGHTS and YDEGEE. This CDR3 spans 15 amino acids. The CDR3 here is CASSFSGQGPSPLHF. The CDR3 nucleotides are TGTGCCAGCAGCTTCTCCGGGCAGGGTCCTTCACCCCTCCACTTT. The variable domain in full, with the rest retrieved from reference TRBV5-8 and TRBJ1-6, is EAGVTQSPTHLIKTRGQQATLRCSPISGHTSVYWYQQALGLGLQFLLWYDEGEERNRGNFPPRFSGRQFPNYSSELNVNALELEDSALYLCASSFSGQGPSPLHFGNGTRLTVT.

J is TRBJ2-7 and V is TRBV19, with 8 bases lining up with TRBD1. Germline values: CDR1 LNHDA, CDR2 SQIVND (reference sequence). The CDR3 covers 14 residues. The trim removed 2 bases at V and 4 bases at J, leaving 4 bases unmatched. The CDR3, as DNA: TGTGCCAGTAGTATATGGACAGGGAATTACGAGCAGTACTTC. Translating it yields CASSIWTGNYEQYF.

The gene calls are TRBV9 and TRBJ2-7, with 7 bases matching TRBD1. From germline, CDR1 is SGDLS and CDR2 YYNGEE. V lost 5 bases to trimming and J lost 0 bases; unmatched junction nucleotides: 5. The CDR3 is made up of 14 amino acids. CDR3 coding DNA: TGTGCCAGCAGTATCGGACAGGCCTCCTACGAGCAGTACTTC. Its protein product is CASSIGQASYEQYF.

In this sample, this clone turned up once. V gene TRBV20-1 combines with J gene TRBJ2-1; TRBD2 agrees at 13 bases. This CDR3 has 18 residues. The ends lost 3 bases at V and 5 bases at J; junction bases unmatched: 13. Looked up from germline, CDR1 is DFQATT and CDR2 is SNEGSKA (reference sequence). CDR3 protein: CSASLSATSGGPNNEQFF. The CDR3 coding sequence is TGCAGTGCTAGTCTTTCGGCGACTAGCGGGGGGCCTAACAATGAGCAGTTCTTC.

This clone has just one count. The chain carries TRBV24-1 and TRBJ2-7; 8 positions match TRBD1. The CDR3 covers 13 residues. V lost 5 bases to trimming and J lost 6 bases; unmatched junction nucleotides: 5. Germline V CDR1 and CDR2: KGHDR, SFDVKD. CDR3 amino acids: CATSVPRGREQYF. CDR3 nucleotides: TGTGCCACCAGTGTCCCCAGGGGGCGCGAGCAGTACTTC.

The chain has TRBV6-5 and TRBJ2-1, with a tentative D call TRBD1 (5 bases). V shed 10 bases and J shed 5 bases, with 18 bases lying between them. The germline V gene has CDR1 MNHEY and CDR2 SVGAGI. This CDR3 region has 14 residues. Written as DNA, the CDR3 is TGTGCCATCCCTCGGTCACAGGCCAACAATGAGCAGTTCTTC. Amino acid sequence: CAIPRSQANNEQFF.

The chain joins TRBV27 to TRBJ2-2, with D unclear. The CDR3 runs to 15 residues. The V gene's germline CDR1 is MNHEY and CDR2 SMNVEV (reference sequence). The V gene lost 1 base and the J gene lost 2 bases, with 8 bases spanning the gap. The chain's CDR3 is CASSLFGPNTGELFF. CDR3 nucleotides: TGTGCCAGCAGTTTATTTGGCCCCAACACCGGGGAGCTGTTTTTT.

This clone was counted a few times. The chain carries TRBV23-1 and TRBJ1-1, with no clear D. TRBV23-1 is sorted into the ORF group, with uncertain function. Trimming took off 0 bases at V and 5 bases at J, with 10 bases between the two ends. The CDR3 is made up of 14 amino acids. As DNA, the CDR3 is TGCGCCAGCAGTCAATCGAGGTGGGTAACTGAAGCTTTCTTT. The encoded protein is CASSQSRWVTEAFF.

This sequence joins TRBV2 and TRBJ2-2, with D tentatively TRBD1 (6 bases). Germline lookup yields CDR1 SNHLY and CDR2 FYNNEI. The ends were cut back, 6 bases at V and 4 bases at J, with 15 bases in the middle. The CDR3 sequence is 15 residues long. CDR3 sequence reads: CASSVQGEITGELFF. The DNA for the CDR3 is TGTGCCAGCAGCGTACAGGGTGAAATCACCGGGGAGCTGTTTTTT. The variable domain in full, completed from reference TRBV2 and TRBJ2-2, reads EPEVTQTPSHQVTQMGQEVILRCVPISNHLYFYWYRQILGQKVEFLVSFYNNEISEKSEIFDDQFSVERPDGSNFTLKIRSTKLEDSAMYFCASSVQGEITGELFFGEGSRLTVL.

This clone has just one count. This chain connects TRBV5-1 to TRBJ1-2; D perhaps matches TRBD1 (6 bases). Looked up from germline, CDR1 is SGHRS and CDR2 is YFSETQ. V was pared by 0 bases and J by 4 bases, with 7 bases between. The CDR3 loop spans 13 amino acids. This chain's CDR3 is CASSLEGGYGYTF. DNA of the CDR3: TGCGCCAGCAGCTTGGAAGGGGGCTATGGCTACACCTTC.

In nucleotides, the CDR3 is TGTGCCACCGGAAGGGACAACACCTACGAGCAGTACTTC. It specifies CATGRDNTYEQYF. The genes are TRBV10-3 and TRBJ2-7; TRBD1 might be the D (6 bases). CDR3 length: 13 amino acids. Trimming cost V 10 bases and J 2 bases, with 15 bases left between them. Germline V gives CDR1 ENHRY, CDR2 SYGVKD.

The chain combines TRBV2 with TRBJ2-1; D is unresolved. The CDR3 runs 12 residues. V lost 6 bases, J lost 9 bases, and 12 bases lay in between. Germline V gene lookup returns CDR1 SNHLY and CDR2 FYNNEI. The CDR3 nucleotides read TGTGCCAGCAGATTCGATTCTAGTGAGCAGTTCTTC. Translating it yields CASRFDSSEQFF.

The V call is TRBV19, the J call TRBJ2-7, with D possibly TRBD2 on 5 matching bases. CDR3 length equals 13 residues. The ends were cut back, 1 base at V and 9 bases at J, with 13 bases in the middle. Germline CDR1 LNHDA, CDR2 SQIVND (reference sequence). CDR3 coding DNA: TGTGCCAGTAGTATAGCCCCTGGTCGGGGGCAGTACTTC. This encodes CASSIAPGRGQYF. Looking up the rest from reference TRBV19 and TRBJ2-7 gives the full variable domain: DGGITQSPKYLFRKEGQNVTLSCEQNLNHDAMYWYRQDPGQGLRLIYYSQIVNDFQKGDIAEGYSVSREKKESFPLTVTSAQKNPTAFYLCASSIAPGRGQYFGPGTRLTVT.

This clone has just one count. This CDR3 reads CASSLAPQGMGETQYF. The CDR3 DNA reads as TGTGCCAGCAGCTTGGCTCCACAGGGGATGGGAGAGACCCAGTACTTC. The rearrangement links TRBV5-4 to TRBJ2-5; 7 nucleotides align to TRBD1. This CDR3 spans 16 amino acids. Germline CDR1 and CDR2: SGHNT and YYREEE (reference sequence). V was clipped by 0 bases and J by 4 bases; unmatched bases: 9.

The chain links TRBV7-8 to TRBJ1-1; 9 bases match TRBD1. Germline V CDR1 and CDR2: SGHVS, FQNEAQ. The CDR3 has 15 residues. The V segment lost 5 bases and the J segment 4 bases; nucleotides outside the gene matches: 8. The DNA for the CDR3 is TGTGCCAGCAGCAGCCCCCGGACAGGGGTCACTGAAGCTTTCTTT. Amino acid sequence: CASSSPRTGVTEAFF.

The chain carries TRBV5-1 and TRBJ2-2; a possible D gene is TRBD1 (7 bases). CDR3 size: 16 residues. Trimming shortened V by 4 bases and J by 4 bases, and 17 bases separated the two germline ends. The germline V gene encodes CDR1 SGHRS and CDR2 YFSETQ. In DNA form, the CDR3 reads TGCGCCAGCAGCCCTCGGGGGACAGACCTCACCGGGGAGCTGTTTTTT. As protein: CASSPRGTDLTGELFF.

This clone was counted a few times. This rearrangement joins TRBV30 to TRBJ1-1, with D maybe TRBD1 (6 bases). The V end lost 2 bases, the J end lost 4 bases, and 26 bases lay between the germline ends. CDR1 and CDR2 (germline): GTSNPN, SVGIG (reference sequence). The CDR3 runs to 18 residues. The CDR3 DNA sequence: TGTGCCTGGAGTTCGGGGTTTTTACAGGGAATCGGAATCACTGAAGCTTTCTTT. Its translation: CAWSSGFLQGIGITEAFF. Using reference TRBV30 and TRBJ1-1 for the parts outside the CDR3, the full variable domain is SQTIHQWPATLVQPVGSPLSLECTVEGTSNPNLYWYRQAAGRGLQLLFYSVGIGQISSEVPQNLSASRPQDRQFILSSKKLLLSDSGFYLCAWSSGFLQGIGITEAFFGQGTRLTVV.

The genes are TRBV27 and TRBJ1-2; possible D gene TRBD1, 6 bases. V was cut by 5 bases and J by 5 bases, with 15 bases left in between. Looked up from germline, CDR1 is MNHEY and CDR2 is SMNVEV (reference sequence). This CDR3 has 14 residues. CDR3 bases: TGTGCCAGCAGTCTCCAACAGGGTCTATATGGCTACACCTTC. Translated: CASSLQQGLYGYTF.

The J gene is TRBJ1-5, the V gene TRBV30; TRBD1 matches at 8 bases. The CDR3 loop spans 14 amino acids. Trimming cost V 3 bases and J 10 bases; bases outside gene matches: 11. Germline-derived CDR1 and CDR2 are GTSNPN and SVGIG (reference sequence). The chain's CDR3 is CAWSQSTGVSPQHF. The CDR3 DNA is TGTGCCTGGAGCCAATCGACAGGGGTATCTCCCCAGCATTTT.

V gene TRBV10-2 combines with J gene TRBJ1-2; D is uncertain. The CDR3 loop spans 14 amino acids. The V gene's germline CDR1 is WSHSY and CDR2 SAAADI. Trimming stripped 2 bases from V and 4 bases from J, with 11 bases between. CDR3 DNA: TGCGCCAGCAGTGAGGCAAGTCGGGGCTATGGCTACACCTTC. It yields the protein CASSEASRGYGYTF.

The chain carries TRBV9 and TRBJ2-1; D is undetermined. The CDR3 sequence is 12 residues long. Germline CDR1 reads SGDLS; CDR2 reads YYNGEE. The ends were cut back, 0 bases at V and 5 bases at J, with 3 bases in the middle. The chain's CDR3 is CASSVGDNEQFF. CDR3 nucleotide sequence: TGTGCCAGCAGCGTAGGAGACAATGAGCAGTTCTTC.

This clone appeared a single time. The CDR3 region is CASSLGAFSGNTIYF. In nucleotides, the CDR3 is TGTGCCAGCAGCTTAGGGGCCTTCTCTGGAAACACCATATATTTT. The rearrangement joins TRBV7-2 to TRBJ1-3; D is ambiguous. The CDR3 spans 15 residues. With 1 base removed from V and 0 bases from J, the gap between germline ends came to 7 bases. In germline, CDR1 is SGHTA, CDR2 FQGNSA.

This CDR3 reads CASSLGDRAYNEQFF. CDR3 coding DNA: TGCGCCAGCAGCTTGGGGGACAGGGCCTACAATGAGCAGTTCTTC. The gene calls are TRBV5-1 and TRBJ2-1, with 9 bases fitting TRBD1. The CDR3 covers 15 residues. Trimming at V came to 0 bases and at J to 2 bases, leaving 0 bases not matched to a gene. Germline CDR1 is SGHRS and CDR2 is YFSETQ.

This clone was picked up one time. The V gene is TRBV11-2, the J gene TRBJ1-1, with TRBD1 matching over 7 bases. V shed 0 bases and J 3 bases; nucleotides not matched to a gene: 10. Germline-derived CDR1 and CDR2 are SGHAT and FQNNGV. The CDR3 consists of 17 residues. CDR3 residues: CASSLDQSRGWYTEAFF. DNA of the CDR3: TGTGCCAGCAGCTTAGATCAATCCAGGGGGTGGTACACTGAAGCTTTCTTT.

The chain combines TRBV3-1 (or the pseudogene TRBV3-2) with TRBJ1-3; D perhaps matches TRBD1 (6 bases). There are 15 residues in the CDR3. V lost 1 base and J lost 4, with 11 bases in between. CDR1 is LGHDT, CDR2 YNNKEL, per germline (reference sequence). CDR3 protein: CASSQAGTLGNTIYF. In DNA, the CDR3 is TGTGCCAGCAGCCAAGCCGGGACACTAGGAAACACCATATATTTT.

The CDR3 sequence is CASSQGEGRKETQYF. CDR3 coding DNA: TGCGCCAGCAGCCAAGGAGAGGGAAGGAAAGAGACCCAGTACTTC. This chain connects TRBV4-1 to TRBJ2-5, with D possibly TRBD2 on 5 matching bases. Germline CDR1 and CDR2: MGHRA and YSYEKL. The CDR3 length is 15 residues. V was shortened by 1 base and J by 3 bases, with 12 bases between the two germline ends.